The 29 T cell receptor beta chains below were found in one sample sequenced in a study of blood T cell repertoires in COVID-19 (dated by TCRdb to 2019 to 2021). The library relied on the immunoSEQ multiplex PCR assay. The clones in this table, taken by TCRdb from immuneACCESS, are in-frame only. Not every clone is retained; where verified, under half of the shortfall comes from an unresolved V gene, and the cause of the rest is unknown. For this sample the table gives tens of thousands of clones, of which 89% were detected only once. The biggest ten clones account for around 0.43% of the sample. The source material was peripheral blood. The receptor set was obtained from a human donor in a cohort sampled during active COVID-19.

The chain employs TRBV9 and TRBJ1-1, with TRBD1 matching over 8 bases. This CDR3 region has 13 residues. Germline CDR1 is SGDLS and CDR2 is YYNGEE. Trimming at V came to 3 bases and at J to 4 bases, leaving 2 bases not matched to a gene. The CDR3 sequence: CASSAGTGTEAFF. In DNA, the CDR3 is TGTGCCAGCAGCGCAGGGACAGGCACTGAAGCTTTCTTT.

The chain carries TRBV6-4 and TRBJ2-7, with 8 bases matching TRBD2. Germline assignment: CDR1 MRHNA and CDR2 SNTAGT. Unmatched junction bases numbered 4, after V lost 4 bases and J lost 2 bases. The CDR3 is 14 amino acids. Here the CDR3 DNA reads TGTGCCAGCAGTGCGATAGCGGGAACCTACGAGCAGTACTTC. Translated: CASSAIAGTYEQYF.

This chain joins TRBV5-1 and TRBJ2-7; D is possibly TRBD2 (6 bases). CDR1 SGHRS and CDR2 YFSETQ come from the germline V gene. V was trimmed by 3 bases and J by 5 bases, leaving 15 bases between them. The CDR3 is 14 amino acids. In DNA, the CDR3 is TGCGCCAGCAGCTCGCCGGGACTGGCCCACGAGCAGTACTTC. It encodes CASSSPGLAHEQYF.

J is TRBJ1-4 and V is TRBV4-3; TRBD1 aligns across 7 bases. The ends lost 1 base at V and 7 bases at J; junction bases unmatched: 9. This CDR3 is 16 amino acids long. Germline V gives CDR1 LGHNA, CDR2 YSLEER. In DNA form, the CDR3 reads TGCGCCAGCAGCCAAGGACAGGGATATTATTTTGAAAAACTGTTTTTT. This sequence encodes CASSQGQGYYFEKLFF.

This clone was seen more than once but under ten times. V usage is TRBV29-1 and J usage is TRBJ2-7; 7 nucleotides agree with TRBD1. The junction had 9 bases not matched to a gene; V was cut back by 5 bases and J by 2 bases. CDR1 and CDR2 (germline): SQVTM, ANQGSEA. The length of the CDR3 is 14 residues. For the CDR3, the DNA is TGCAGCGTTCGCCCAAGACAGGGCACCTACGAGCAGTACTTC. It codes for CSVRPRQGTYEQYF.

The chain uses TRBV7-6 and TRBJ2-2; possible D gene TRBD2, 7 bases. Germline V gene data show CDR1 as SGHVS and CDR2 as FNYEAQ. The CDR3 totals 15 residues. Trimming stripped 3 bases from V and 2 bases from J, with 10 bases between. The CDR3 sequence: CASSFRGANTGELFF. The DNA of the CDR3 is TGTGCCAGCAGCTTCCGGGGGGCTAACACCGGGGAGCTGTTTTTT.

The rearrangement uses TRBV7-8 and TRBJ1-5, with D unclear. The CDR3 covers 16 residues. Germline V gene sequence: CDR1 SGHVS, CDR2 FQNEAQ. The germline V and J ends were trimmed by 0 bases and 3 bases, with 12 bases remaining between them. CDR3 loop: CASSLAIRGANQPQHF. CDR3 nucleotide sequence: TGTGCCAGCAGCTTAGCTATCCGGGGAGCCAATCAGCCCCAGCATTTT.

The V and J genes are TRBV7-9 and TRBJ1-1, with 9 bases matching TRBD1. The trim removed 2 bases at V and 5 bases at J, leaving 9 bases unmatched. The CDR3 length is 16 residues. CDR1 and CDR2 from the germline V gene are SEHNR and FQNEAQ (reference sequence). The CDR3 region has the DNA TGTGCCAGCAGCTTACGGGACAGGGAGTTGGGTACTGAAGCTTTCTTT. It encodes CASSLRDRELGTEAFF.

The chain recombines TRBV3-1 (or the pseudogene TRBV3-2) with TRBJ2-7, with 14 bases identical to TRBD2. Germline trimming cut 1 base from V and 6 bases from J; bases unmatched to any gene: 2. Germline V CDR1 and CDR2: LGHDT, YNNKEL (reference sequence). The CDR3 length is 15 residues. CDR3 sequence (DNA): TGTGCCAGCAGCCAAGTGGGGACTAGCGGGGGCGAGCAGTACTTC. Protein product: CASSQVGTSGGEQYF.

The chain carries TRBV4-3 and TRBJ1-2, with 8 nucleotides matching TRBD1. The germline CDR1 and CDR2 sequences are LGHNA and YSLEER. After removal of 0 bases from V and 4 bases from J, the junction contained 13 bases not matched to a gene. This CDR3 region has 18 residues. The CDR3, as DNA: TGCGCCAGCAGCCAAGATGTTAAGGACAGGGTTTTATCCTATGGCTACACCTTC. Translating gives CASSQDVKDRVLSYGYTF.

The chain couples TRBV6-5 to TRBJ1-3; 8 bases are a match to TRBD1. Germline CDR1 is MNHEY and CDR2 is SVGAGI. The CDR3 has 14 residues. With V trimmed by 8 bases and J by 5 bases, 8 bases remained unmatched. CDR3 amino acids: CASRLRQGRNTIYF. The CDR3 bases are TGTGCCAGCCGGCTTAGACAGGGGAGAAACACCATATATTTT.

This CDR3 is CASSQVGGGQNTEAFF. CDR3 sequence (DNA): TGTGCCAGCAGCCAAGTAGGGGGGGGGCAGAACACTGAAGCTTTCTTT. The chain couples TRBV4-2 to TRBJ1-1; TRBD1 might be the D (6 bases). The CDR3 has 16 residues. Trimming shortened V by 1 base and J by 1 base, and 13 bases separated the two germline ends. Per the germline V gene, CDR1 is LGHNA and CDR2 is YNFKEQ.

CDR3 sequence reads: CASSYPPEIWGMNTEAFF. The CDR3 coding sequence is TGTGCCAGCAGTTATCCCCCGGAAATATGGGGCATGAACACTGAAGCTTTCTTT. The V gene is TRBV6-2 or TRBV6-3, the J gene TRBJ1-1, with D possibly being TRBD1 (5 bases). The V end was cut by 3 bases, the J end by 0 bases, with 20 bases between. The length of the CDR3 is 18 residues. CDR1 and CDR2 from the germline V gene are MNHEY and SVGEGT.

This chain links TRBV4-3 with TRBJ1-1; D is unresolved. The CDR3 covers 15 residues. Trimming shortened V by 1 base and J by 1 base, and 10 bases separated the two germline ends. Germline CDR1 reads LGHNA; CDR2 reads YSLEER. DNA of the CDR3: TGCGCCAGCAGCCAAGTTTCGGGGTGGAACACTGAAGCTTTCTTT. Encoded protein: CASSQVSGWNTEAFF.

The chain combines TRBV21-1 with TRBJ1-5; the tabulated D call, TRBD1, remains unverified against the DNA. TRBV21-1 is a pseudogene locus. This CDR3 is built from 18 residues. CDR3 protein: CASSKAGTGGSPYQPQHF. DNA for the CDR3: TGTGCCAGCAGCAAAGCAGGGACAGGGGGTAGTCCATATCAGCCCCAGCATTTT.

The chain uses TRBV7-2 and TRBJ1-5; D possibly corresponds to TRBD1 (6 bases). The germline V gene has CDR1 SGHTA and CDR2 FQGNSA. Trimming pared 5 bases from V and 7 bases from J, leaving 18 bases between. The CDR3 totals 15 residues. DNA for the CDR3: TGTGCCAGCAGCCCGTCGGGACAATTCGGACAGCCCCAGCATTTT. As protein: CASSPSGQFGQPQHF. Supplemented by reference TRBV7-2 and TRBJ1-5, the full variable domain reads GAGVSQSPSNKVTEKGKDVELRCDPISGHTALYWYRQSLGQGLEFLIYFQGNSAPDKSGLPSDRFSAERTGGSVSTLTIQRTQQEDSAVYLCASSPSGQFGQPQHFGDGTRLSIL.

In DNA form, the CDR3 reads TGTGCCAGCAGTGTCGGGAGCAATCAGCCCCAGCATTTT. Its translation is CASSVGSNQPQHF. This rearrangement joins TRBV2 to TRBJ1-5; no clear D gene. This CDR3 is 13 amino acids long. Trimming took 4 bases from V and 1 from J, leaving 5 bases between them. Germline assignment: CDR1 SNHLY and CDR2 FYNNEI. Together with reference TRBV2 and TRBJ1-5, the CDR3 gives the full variable domain: EPEVTQTPSHQVTQMGQEVILRCVPISNHLYFYWYRQILGQKVEFLVSFYNNEISEKSEIFDDQFSVERPDGSNFTLKIRSTKLEDSAMYFCASSVGSNQPQHFGDGTRLSIL.

V and J are TRBV18 and TRBJ1-1; TRBD1 matches 7 bases. V was clipped by 3 bases and J by 0 bases; unmatched bases: 4. The CDR3 sequence is 15 residues long. Germline V gives CDR1 KGHSH, CDR2 LQKENI. CDR3 in amino acids: CASSPHDRVNTEAFF. CDR3 nucleotide sequence: TGTGCCAGCTCACCCCACGACAGGGTGAACACTGAAGCTTTCTTT.

This chain links TRBV2 with TRBJ1-5; D unresolved. Trimming took off 1 base at V and 6 bases at J, with 4 bases between the two ends. The length of the CDR3 is 12 residues. Germline CDR1 SNHLY, CDR2 FYNNEI. The CDR3 DNA reads TGTGCCAGCAGTGAAGGGGCTCAGCCCCAGCATTTT. Protein product: CASSEGAQPQHF. Looking up the rest from reference TRBV2 and TRBJ1-5 gives the full variable domain: EPEVTQTPSHQVTQMGQEVILRCVPISNHLYFYWYRQILGQKVEFLVSFYNNEISEKSEIFDDQFSVERPDGSNFTLKIRSTKLEDSAMYFCASSEGAQPQHFGDGTRLSIL.

V is TRBV3-1 (or the pseudogene TRBV3-2) and J is TRBJ1-5; D is perhaps TRBD1 (5 bases). CDR3 size: 15 residues. The V end lost 2 bases, the J end lost 2 bases, and 10 bases lay between the germline ends. Germline V CDR1 and CDR2: LGHDT, YNNKEL (reference sequence). CDR3 coding DNA: TGTGCCAGCAGCCAACAGGGTAGGGGCAATCAGCCCCAGCATTTT. Translated: CASSQQGRGNQPQHF.

The chain employs TRBV28 and TRBJ1-1; no definite D call. The germline CDR1 and CDR2 sequences are MDHEN and SYDVKM. The V end was cut by 6 bases, the J end by 0 bases, with 17 bases between. The CDR3 runs to 16 residues. The CDR3 is CASSTVRADLNTEAFF. The CDR3 DNA sequence: TGTGCCAGCAGCACGGTACGGGCGGACTTGAACACTGAAGCTTTCTTT. Supplemented by reference TRBV28 and TRBJ1-1, the full variable domain reads DVKVTQSSRYLVKRTGEKVFLECVQDMDHENMFWYRQDPGLGLRLIYFSYDVKMKEKGDIPEGYSVSREKKERFSLILESASTNQTSMYLCASSTVRADLNTEAFFGQGTRLTVV.

The CDR3 sequence: CASRDRAPNYGYTF. DNA for the CDR3: TGTGCCAGCAGGGACAGGGCTCCTAACTATGGCTACACCTTC. This chain connects TRBV27 to TRBJ1-2; TRBD1 matches at 8 bases. V gave up 6 bases and J gave up 0 bases; unmatched junction bases: 3. Germline V CDR1 and CDR2: MNHEY, SMNVEV (reference sequence). This CDR3 is 14 amino acids long.

This clone was recorded once. The CDR3 protein is CASSMAGVTYEQYF. The CDR3 region has the DNA TGTGCCAGCTCGATGGCAGGGGTTACCTACGAGCAGTACTTC. The rearrangement joins TRBV2 to TRBJ2-7, with a weak D call TRBD1 (6 bases). V lost 8 bases and J lost 2, with 16 bases in between. There are 14 residues in the CDR3. Germline values: CDR1 SNHLY, CDR2 FYNNEI.

The J gene is TRBJ2-7, the V gene TRBV7-6; 9 bases agree with TRBD1. With 5 bases clipped from V and 3 bases from J, the junction kept 8 bases outside the gene matches. Germline V gives CDR1 SGHVS, CDR2 FNYEAQ. The CDR3 is 15 amino acids. The CDR3 region has the DNA TGTGCCAGCAGCCCCCGGACAGGGGAATTCTACGAGCAGTACTTC. Its translation is CASSPRTGEFYEQYF. Complete variable domain (other parts from reference TRBV7-6 and TRBJ2-7): GAGVSQSPRYKVTKRGQDVALRCDPISGHVSLYWYRQALGQGPEFLTYFNYEAQQDKSGLPNDRFSAERPEGSISTLTIQRTEQRDSAMYRCASSPRTGEFYEQYFGPGTRLTVT.

This chain connects TRBV5-1 to TRBJ1-1; possibly TRBD1 for D (6 bases). V lost 2 bases to trimming and J lost 6 bases, with 14 bases between them. Per the germline V gene, CDR1 is SGHRS and CDR2 is YFSETQ. The CDR3 runs 14 residues. CDR3 sequence (DNA): TGCGCCAGCAGCTTTTCCCTAGACAGGTCTGAAGCTTTCTTT. Translation: CASSFSLDRSEAFF.

The genes are TRBV4-1 and TRBJ1-2, with D tentatively TRBD1 (6 bases). V dropped 0 bases and J dropped 4 bases, with 18 bases sitting between them. The germline gives CDR1 MGHRA, CDR2 YSYEKL. The CDR3 contains 17 residues. CDR3 sequence (DNA): TGCGCCAGCAGCCAAGAAGTCGTGACAGGCCGTTTCTATGGCTACACCTTC. Translated, it gives CASSQEVVTGRFYGYTF.

This chain joins TRBV11-2 and TRBJ2-7; 10 bases align to TRBD2. The V and J ends lost 4 bases and 2 bases, in that order; junction bases with no gene match: 8. From germline, CDR1 is SGHAT and CDR2 FQNNGV. The CDR3 extends over 16 amino acids. The CDR3 sequence is CASSSRGTSVTYEQYF. CDR3 nucleotide sequence: TGTGCCAGCAGCTCCCGTGGGACTAGCGTAACCTACGAGCAGTACTTC.

This sequence joins TRBV19 and TRBJ1-2, with D possibly being TRBD1 (6 bases). The V gene lost 4 bases and the J gene lost 6 bases, with 12 bases spanning the gap. Germline values: CDR1 LNHDA, CDR2 SQIVND (reference sequence). The CDR3 sequence is 13 residues long. The CDR3 protein is CASSTDRPDGYTF. DNA for the CDR3: TGTGCCAGTAGTACAGACAGGCCCGATGGCTACACCTTC.

This rearrangement joins TRBV12-3 or TRBV12-4 to TRBJ1-4; unclear D gene. Trimming took 8 bases from V and 6 from J, leaving 13 bases between them. The CDR3 contains 13 residues. The CDR3: CASSPRAYEKLFF. Here the CDR3 DNA reads TGTGCCAGCTCCCCCAGAGCGTATGAAAAACTGTTTTTT.